This TCR beta chain emerged from a study of long-term antiretroviral therapy in people with HIV. They ran version v3.0 of the immunoSEQ assay at survey level. This table comes from immunoSEQ multiplex PCR, and its TCRdb copy is limited to in-frame clones, with some not included. The sample has about 25,000 clones; 85% to 95% are singletons. Every single participant having HIV got treatment inside the United States. CDR3 length: 16 amino acids. Germline CDR1 reads SGHTA; CDR2 reads FQGNSA. Trimming left V 5 bases short and J 4 bases short, with 20 bases between. The chain couples TRBV7-2 to TRBJ1-2, with D possibly TRBD1 on 5 matching bases. The sequences come from unsorted PBMCs, collected 7.6 years after starting antiretroviral therapy. The clonotype comes from a middle-aged woman with HIV. DNA for the CDR3: TGTGCCAGCAGCCATCAGCGCGCGGGGGGAATCTATGGCTACACCTTC. Protein sequence: CASSHQRAGGIYGYTF.